The sample holds one count of the clone carrying this T cell receptor (beta chain). Its specificity is not known. The sample originates from a study of shared clonotypes between healthy human individuals. Study as a whole: The plates for each donor numbered three CD4 naive, three CD4 memory, two CD8 naive and one CD8 memory. Study-wide findings and caveats: The sampled material consisted only of blood, and tissue repertoires are likely to differ. Sharing of clonotypes among donors was expected to vary with sequencing depth.

Germline lookup yields CDR1 SGDLS and CDR2 YYNGEE. The CDR3 sequence is 17 residues long. J gave up 8 bases and V 0 bases, and 9 bases lay outside the gene matches. TCRdb's table, derived via immunoSEQ multiplex PCR, lists solely in-frame clones and lacks some. Among around 1.1 million clones listed, approximately 80% were seen once. Into CD45RA+ naive and CD45RA-negative memory subsets, the CD4+ cells were split. The source is a man aged 18 to 35 in good health. Some clones in this sample may be carry-over from other donors' samples. The V gene is TRBV9, the J gene TRBJ2-2; 11 bases fit TRBD1. Sample: memory CD4+ T cells from PBMCs. As to subset: CD45RA-negative fraction. The CDR3: CASSVGGQGAVAGELFF. CDR3 sequence (DNA): TGTGCCAGCAGCGTAGGCGGACAGGGGGCAGTGGCAGGGGAGCTGTTTTTT.